What follows are 31 T cell receptor beta chains derived from one specimen sequenced in a study of T cells in Graves' hyperthyroidism and ophthalmopathy (dated by TCRdb to between 2018 and 2021). The library came from multiplex PCR. Sequenced on an Illumina HiSeq 2000. Amplification of TCR beta CDR3 regions was carried out from RNA transcripts. The TCR CDR3 was subjected to a first round of RT-PCR using the HTBI primer set and the Qiagen OneStep RT-PCR kit. TCRdb itself trimmed the public reads at Q25 with fastp, ran MiXCR and retained productive beta chains. Every CDR3 protein is listed once, alongside the most common genes and DNA of its rows. The sample records a few hundred thousand distinct CDR3 sequences, approximately 44% of which are singletons. Approximately 7.5% of the sample rests with the top ten. Sample: peripheral blood or thyroid tissue (not recorded which). The source is a woman under 30 with Graves' hyperthyroidism.

This clonotype was counted at least ten times. The chain is built from TRBV4-3 and TRBJ2-7; TRBD2 matches at 10 bases. Germline V gene sequence: CDR1 LGHNA, CDR2 YSLEER. J was trimmed by 3 bases and V by 1 base; bases with no gene match: 3. The CDR3 contains 15 residues. CDR3 sequence: CASSQGTSGYYEQYF. CDR3 DNA sequence: TGCGCCAGCAGCCAAGGGACTAGCGGCTACTACGAGCAGTACTTC.

The rearrangement uses TRBV9 and TRBJ1-5, with 7 positions matching TRBD1. Per the germline V gene, CDR1 is SGDLS and CDR2 is YYNGEE. The V gene end was trimmed by 4 bases and the J gene end by 14 bases; junction bases not matched to a gene: 15. CDR3 size: 14 residues. CDR3 residues: CASSTTSGGGYEHF. In DNA form, the CDR3 reads TGTGCCAGCAGCACGACTAGCGGAGGGGGCTACGAGCATTTT. The whole variable domain, remainder taken from reference TRBV9 and TRBJ1-5, is DSGVTQTPKHLITATGQRVTLRCSPRSGDLSVYWYQQSLDQGLQFLIQYYNGEERAKGNILERFSAQQFPDLHSELNLSSLELGDSALYFCASSTTSGGGYEHFGDGTRLSIL.

This clonotype was seen many times. The rearrangement links TRBV20-1 to TRBJ2-2, with D perhaps TRBD1 (5 bases). Trimming removed 6 bases from V and 2 bases from J, with 10 bases in between. The CDR3 extends over 13 amino acids. Germline values: CDR1 DFQATT, CDR2 SNEGSKA (reference sequence). CDR3 protein: CSARDVNTGELFF. The CDR3 region has the DNA TGCAGTGCCAGGGATGTAAACACCGGGGAGCTGTTTTTT.

The chain uses TRBV24-1 and TRBJ1-2; 7 nucleotides line up with TRBD1. Unmatched junction bases numbered 3, after V lost 4 bases and J lost 8 bases. This CDR3 region has 12 residues. The germline gives CDR1 KGHDR, CDR2 SFDVKD. The DNA for the CDR3 is TGTGCCACCAGTGAACCAGGGGGAGGCTACACCTTC. As protein: CATSEPGGGYTF.

This clonotype was found many times. Since the CDR3 does not end with the conserved phenylalanine or tryptophan, this likely comes from a read error. No DNA is shown, since the ends of the CDR3 on it are uncertain; the CDR3 is the one TCRdb lists. CDR3 region: CASSLGTS. V and J are TRBV5-1 and TRBJ2-6; the table's TRBD2 call for D was not verified on the DNA. The CDR3 contains 8 residues when both ends are counted. Germline V gene data show CDR1 as SGHRS and CDR2 as YFSETQ.

Of note for this clonotype: This may come from a read error, since a much larger clone is one base off. The rearrangement uses TRBV9 and TRBJ2-2, with TRBD1 identical over 8 bases. The germline gives CDR1 SGDLS, CDR2 YYNGEE. This CDR3 has 15 amino acids. In DNA, the CDR3 is TGTGCCAGCAGCGTAGGCGGACAGGGAACCGGGGGGCTGTTTTTT. Its protein is CASSVGGQGTGGLFF. Variable domain in full (rest from reference TRBV9 and TRBJ2-2): DSGVTQTPKHLITATGQRVTLRCSPRSGDLSVYWYQQSLDQGLQFLIQYYNGEERAKGNILERFSAQQFPDLHSELNLSSLELGDSALYFCASSVGGQGTGGLFFGEGSRLTVL.

The chain employs TRBV7-9 and TRBJ2-7; 11 bases are shared with TRBD1. Trimming at V came to 6 bases and at J to 2 bases, leaving 6 bases not matched to a gene. Germline loops: CDR1 SEHNR, CDR2 FQNEAQ (reference sequence). This CDR3 is built from 15 residues. The CDR3 here is CASREDRGRAYEQYF. The CDR3 bases are TGTGCCAGCAGAGAGGACAGGGGGCGCGCCTACGAGCAGTACTTC.

This clonotype was seen many times. The V and J genes are TRBV30 and TRBJ1-2; D is undetermined. CDR1 GTSNPN and CDR2 SVGIG come from the germline V gene (reference sequence). This CDR3 region has 12 residues. Trimming shortened V by 0 bases and J by 5 bases, and 7 bases separated the two germline ends. CDR3 residues: CAWSVLGYGYTF. The CDR3 DNA follows: TGTGCCTGGAGTGTACTAGGGTATGGCTACACCTTC.

V and J are TRBV2 and TRBJ2-2, with D tentatively TRBD1 (5 bases). Germline-derived CDR1 and CDR2 are SNHLY and FYNNEI. CDR3 length: 16 residues. Trimming removed 7 bases at V and 3 bases at J, with 18 bases between. The CDR3 coding sequence is TGTGCCAGCAAGGCGCAGGGTGGCGCGGACACCGGGGAGCTGTTTTTT. It codes for CASKAQGGADTGELFF.

The chain recombines TRBV9 with TRBJ2-2, with D perhaps TRBD1 (6 bases). Trimming left V 7 bases short and J 7 bases short, with 17 bases between. Germline V lookup: CDR1 SGDLS, CDR2 YYNGEE. This CDR3 is built from 14 residues. The CDR3 is CASSFTGLNGELFF. The CDR3, as DNA: TGTGCCAGCTCATTCACAGGGTTAAACGGGGAGCTGTTTTTT.

This chain connects TRBV6-1 to TRBJ1-2, with TRBD1 as a possible D gene (5 bases). Per germline, CDR1 MNHNS and CDR2 SASEGT. The CDR3 runs to 15 residues. With 6 bases removed from V and 0 bases from J, the gap between germline ends came to 14 bases. The CDR3 here is CASRPNQGSNYGYTF. In DNA form, the CDR3 reads TGTGCCAGCAGACCAAACCAGGGCTCTAACTATGGCTACACCTTC.

CDR3 loop: CASTIAIAELFF. The CDR3 coding sequence is TGTGCCAGCACCATAGCCATCGCGGAGCTGTTTTTT. The chain couples TRBV7-6 to TRBJ2-2; D is undetermined. The CDR3 totals 12 residues. V lost 7 bases and J lost 10, with 13 bases in between. Germline CDR1 SGHVS, CDR2 FNYEAQ.

At least ten counts were recorded for this clonotype. The chain employs TRBV2 and TRBJ1-5, with 7 bases fitting TRBD1. V was clipped by 5 bases and J by 0 bases; unmatched bases: 4. The CDR3 totals 15 residues. CDR1 and CDR2 from the germline V gene are SNHLY and FYNNEI. The chain's CDR3 is CASSPTGTSNQPQHF. CDR3 sequence (DNA): TGTGCCAGCAGTCCGACAGGGACTAGCAATCAGCCCCAGCATTTT. The full variable domain, its missing parts supplied by reference TRBV2 and TRBJ1-5, is EPEVTQTPSHQVTQMGQEVILRCVPISNHLYFYWYRQILGQKVEFLVSFYNNEISEKSEIFDDQFSVERPDGSNFTLKIRSTKLEDSAMYFCASSPTGTSNQPQHFGDGTRLSIL.

This clonotype was seen many times. This rearrangement joins TRBV6-2 or TRBV6-3 to TRBJ2-5; 8 positions agree with TRBD2. Germline V CDR1 and CDR2: MNHEY, SVGEGT. Trimming at V came to 2 bases and at J to 3 bases, leaving 5 bases not matched to a gene. The CDR3 is 15 residues long. CDR3 sequence: CASSYLSGGKETQYF. CDR3 DNA: TGTGCCAGCAGTTACCTAAGCGGGGGAAAAGAGACCCAGTACTTC.

This sequence joins TRBV7-2 and TRBJ2-5; 10 bases fit TRBD2. Germline V CDR1 and CDR2: SGHTA, FQGNSA. Unmatched junction bases numbered 10, after V lost 5 bases and J lost 13 bases. CDR3 length: 13 amino acids. Here the CDR3 DNA reads TGTGCCAGCAGCCTGAACCCTAGCGGGAGCGGGTACTTC. Translating gives CASSLNPSGSGYF.

The chain uses TRBV10-3 and TRBJ1-2; 7 bases are shared with TRBD1. The CDR3 spans 15 residues. Unmatched junction bases numbered 11, after V lost 2 bases and J lost 8 bases. Germline V gene sequence: CDR1 ENHRY, CDR2 SYGVKD. The CDR3: CAISEEGDRATGYTF. CDR3 coding DNA: TGTGCCATCAGTGAGGAGGGAGACAGGGCGACCGGCTACACCTTC.

V and J are TRBV29-1 and TRBJ2-6; unclear D gene. This CDR3 is 9 amino acids long. Between the trimmed V and J ends, which lost 2 bases and 14 bases, there was a span of 4 bases. CDR1 and CDR2 from the germline V gene are SQVTM and ANQGSEA. The CDR3 DNA reads as TGCAGCGTTGAAAGGTTCCTGACTTTC. This gives the protein CSVERFLTF.

This chain links TRBV6-5 with TRBJ2-6, with D perhaps given as TRBD1 or TRBD2 (5 bases each). The CDR3 has 19 residues. Trimming left V 0 bases short and J 2 bases short, with 17 bases between. Germline V gene sequence: CDR1 MNHEY, CDR2 SVGAGI. CDR3 nucleotides: TGTGCCAGCAGTTACTCCGGGACCGCGCCGGATACTGGGGCCAACGTCCTGACTTTC. Translated: CASSYSGTAPDTGANVLTF.

The V gene is TRBV3-1, the J gene TRBJ2-2; the D gene is possibly TRBD2 (5 bases). In germline, CDR1 is LGHDT, CDR2 YNNKEL (reference sequence). This CDR3 contains 14 residues. The germline V and J ends were trimmed by 4 bases and 5 bases, with 11 bases remaining between them. In DNA, the CDR3 is TGTGCCAGCAGCCTCCTACTAGTTACCGGGGAGCTGTTTTTT. Translating it yields CASSLLLVTGELFF.

This clonotype showed up many times. The chain combines TRBV12-3 or TRBV12-4 with TRBJ1-3; D remains unclear. The CDR3 covers 13 residues. Trimming left V 3 bases short and J 6 bases short, with 9 bases between. The chain's CDR3 is CASSLREQNTIYF. The DNA for the CDR3 is TGTGCCAGCAGTTTGCGGGAGCAAAACACCATATATTTT.

This clonotype was counted at least ten times. The J gene is TRBJ1-1, the V gene TRBV12-5; D is uncertain. This CDR3 has 14 residues. Trimming cost V 6 bases and J 2 bases, with 13 bases left between them. Germline CDR1 is LGHNT and CDR2 is FRNRAP. The CDR3 bases are TGTGCTAGTGGGTACGGGGTAGGAAACACTGAAGCTTTCTTT. It yields the protein CASGYGVGNTEAFF.

The CDR3 is CASSLSGTSGRGLYEQYF. The DNA of the CDR3 is TGTGCCAGCAGTTTGTCCGGGACTAGCGGGAGGGGGCTTTACGAGCAGTACTTC. J is TRBJ2-7 and V is TRBV28; TRBD2 matches 16 bases. Germline CDR1 is MDHEN and CDR2 is SYDVKM. V lost 3 bases, J lost 4 bases, and 9 bases stayed unmatched. The CDR3 sequence is 18 residues long.

This clonotype was counted many times. This chain connects TRBV6-1 to TRBJ1-2; no reliable D call. Germline CDR1 and CDR2: MNHNS and SASEGT. V lost 2 bases and J 8 bases, leaving 12 bases between the germline ends. The CDR3 is made up of 13 amino acids. The DNA of the CDR3 is TGTGCCAGCAGTGAAACCCTAGTAGAAGGCTACACCTTC. It specifies CASSETLVEGYTF.

The V call is TRBV7-8, the J call TRBJ1-5; D is unresolved. CDR3 length: 13 residues. CDR1 is SGHVS, CDR2 FQNEAQ, per germline. Deletions cut 3 bases from V and 11 bases from J, with 14 bases between. This CDR3 is CASSFQDLLAQHF. Here the CDR3 DNA reads TGTGCCAGCAGCTTTCAGGACCTTCTGGCCCAGCATTTT.

V usage is TRBV24-1 and J usage is TRBJ1-3; D is unclear. Germline CDR1 KGHDR, CDR2 SFDVKD. Deletions cut 6 bases from V and 3 bases from J, with 2 bases between. The CDR3 covers 11 residues. CDR3 nucleotide sequence: TGTGCCACCAGTATTGGAAACACCATATATTTT. It encodes CATSIGNTIYF.

This clonotype has just a few counts. This chain uses TRBV14 with TRBJ1-3, with D unresolved. Germline V lookup: CDR1 SGHDN, CDR2 FVKESK. Trimming took off 3 bases at V and 1 base at J, with 10 bases between the two ends. The CDR3 extends over 15 amino acids. The CDR3 nucleotides are TGTGCCAGCAGCCACAAAAACCATTCTGGAAACACCATATATTTT. The encoded protein is CASSHKNHSGNTIYF.

This clonotype was found many times. This rearrangement joins TRBV2 to TRBJ1-5, with TRBD1 identical over 9 bases. CDR1 and CDR2 (germline): SNHLY, FYNNEI. With V trimmed by 10 bases and J by 4 bases, 5 bases remained unmatched. The CDR3 sequence is 13 residues long. The CDR3 coding sequence is TGTGCCACCAAAGGACAGGGGAATCAGCCCCAGCATTTT. Its translation is CATKGQGNQPQHF.

Concerning this clonotype itself: The junction and the germline gene differ at one end; a read error may be behind it. CDR3 DNA sequence: TGTGCCACCAGCCGAGACGTCGGATACAACACTGAAGCTTTCTTT. Its translation: CATSRDVGYNTEAFF. The chain has TRBV15 and TRBJ1-1; D unresolved. Germline assignment: CDR1 LNHNV and CDR2 YYDKDF (reference sequence). There are 15 residues in the CDR3.

Points on this clonotype: A read error is possible here, since a much larger clone lies one base away. The J gene is TRBJ1-6, the V gene TRBV12-3 or TRBV12-4, with unresolved D. This CDR3 is 13 amino acids long. As DNA, the CDR3 is TGTGCCACCGCCGGCTCCTATAATCCACCCCTCCACTTT. Translating it yields CATAGSYNPPLHF.

This clonotype was observed many times. The rearrangement joins TRBV6-1 to TRBJ2-5; 8 positions match TRBD1. The V and J ends lost 7 bases and 1 base, in that order; junction bases with no gene match: 8. This CDR3 has 15 residues. Germline V gives CDR1 MNHNS, CDR2 SASEGT. DNA for the CDR3: TGTGCCAGCAACGGACAGGGTAGGCCCCAAGAGACCCAGTACTTC. Its protein product is CASNGQGRPQETQYF.

The rearrangement uses TRBV2 and TRBJ2-7, with 12 bases identical to TRBD2. CDR1 is SNHLY and CDR2 is FYNNEI in the germline V gene. The CDR3 totals 14 residues. The V and J ends lost 7 bases and 5 bases, in that order; junction bases with no gene match: 6. The CDR3 DNA reads TGTGCCAGCACCGAACTAGCGGGAGGCCACGAGCAGTACTTC. The encoded protein is CASTELAGGHEQYF.